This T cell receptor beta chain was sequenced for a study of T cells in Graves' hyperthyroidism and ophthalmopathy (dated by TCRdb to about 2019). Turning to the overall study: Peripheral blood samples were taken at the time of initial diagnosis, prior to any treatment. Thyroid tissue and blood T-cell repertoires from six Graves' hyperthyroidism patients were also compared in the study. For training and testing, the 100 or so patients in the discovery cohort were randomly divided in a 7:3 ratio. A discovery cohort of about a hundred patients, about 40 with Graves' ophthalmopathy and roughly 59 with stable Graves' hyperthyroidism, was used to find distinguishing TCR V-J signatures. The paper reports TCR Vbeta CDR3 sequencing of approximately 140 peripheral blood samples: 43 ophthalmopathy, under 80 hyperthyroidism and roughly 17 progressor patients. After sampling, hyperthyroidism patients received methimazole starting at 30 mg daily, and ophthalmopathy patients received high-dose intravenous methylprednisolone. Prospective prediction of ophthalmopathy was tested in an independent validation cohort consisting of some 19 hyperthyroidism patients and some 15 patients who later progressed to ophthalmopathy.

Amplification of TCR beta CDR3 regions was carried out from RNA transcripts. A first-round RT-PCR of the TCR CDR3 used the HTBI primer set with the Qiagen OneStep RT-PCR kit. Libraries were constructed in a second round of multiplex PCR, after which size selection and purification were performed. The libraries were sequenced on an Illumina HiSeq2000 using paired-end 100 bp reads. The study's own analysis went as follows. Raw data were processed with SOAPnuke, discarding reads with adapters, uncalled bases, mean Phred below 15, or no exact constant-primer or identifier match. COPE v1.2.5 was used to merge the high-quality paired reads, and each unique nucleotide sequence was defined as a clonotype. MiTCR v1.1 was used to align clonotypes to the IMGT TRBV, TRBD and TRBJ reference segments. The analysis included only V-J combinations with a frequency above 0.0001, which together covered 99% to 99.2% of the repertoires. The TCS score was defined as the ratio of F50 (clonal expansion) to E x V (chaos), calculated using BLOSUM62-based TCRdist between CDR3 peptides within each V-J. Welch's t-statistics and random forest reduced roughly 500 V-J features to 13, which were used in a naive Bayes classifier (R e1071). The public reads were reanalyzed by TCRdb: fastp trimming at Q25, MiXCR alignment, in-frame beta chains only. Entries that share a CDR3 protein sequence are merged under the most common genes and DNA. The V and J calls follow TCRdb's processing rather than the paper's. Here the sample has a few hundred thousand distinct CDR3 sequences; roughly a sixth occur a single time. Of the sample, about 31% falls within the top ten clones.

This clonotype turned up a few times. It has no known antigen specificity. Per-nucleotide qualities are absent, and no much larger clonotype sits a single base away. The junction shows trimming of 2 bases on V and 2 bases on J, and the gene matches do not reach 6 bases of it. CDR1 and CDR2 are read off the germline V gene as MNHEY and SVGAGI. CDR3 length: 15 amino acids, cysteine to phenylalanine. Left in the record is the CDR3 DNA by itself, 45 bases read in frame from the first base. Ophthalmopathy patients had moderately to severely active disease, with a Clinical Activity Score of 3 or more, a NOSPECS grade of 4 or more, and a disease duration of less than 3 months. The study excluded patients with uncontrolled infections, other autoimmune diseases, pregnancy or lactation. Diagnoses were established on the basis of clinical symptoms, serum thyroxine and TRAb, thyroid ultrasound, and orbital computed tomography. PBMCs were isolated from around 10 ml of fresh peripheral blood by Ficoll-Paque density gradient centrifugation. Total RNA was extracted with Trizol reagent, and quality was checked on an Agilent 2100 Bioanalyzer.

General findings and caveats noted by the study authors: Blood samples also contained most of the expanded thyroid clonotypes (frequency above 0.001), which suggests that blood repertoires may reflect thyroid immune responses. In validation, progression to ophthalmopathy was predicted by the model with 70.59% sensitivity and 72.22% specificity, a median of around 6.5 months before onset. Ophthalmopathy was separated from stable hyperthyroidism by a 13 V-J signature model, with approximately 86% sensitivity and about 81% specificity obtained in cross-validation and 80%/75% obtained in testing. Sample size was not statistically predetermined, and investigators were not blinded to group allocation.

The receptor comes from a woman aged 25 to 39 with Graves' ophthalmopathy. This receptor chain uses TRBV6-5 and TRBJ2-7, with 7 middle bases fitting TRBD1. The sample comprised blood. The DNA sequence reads TGTGCCAGCAGTTACGAGACAGGGCGGGCCTACGAGCAGTACTTC. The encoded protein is CASSYETGRAYEQYF.